This TCR beta chain was observed in a study of cytomegalovirus exposure and HLA in healthy donors. The study, taken as a whole, reports: The number of N-insertions in an Asian-associated ancestry cluster was reportedly below the roughly 670-donor mean in a later analysis. With DRB1 most and HLA-C fewest, TCR association rates differed between HLA loci in a later analysis. Clonal expansion was found to be greater in HLA-associated TCR beta chains than in equally common others in a later analysis.

The germline gives CDR1 SQVTM, CDR2 ANQGSEA. V was trimmed by 2 bases and J by 5 bases, leaving 21 bases between them. The CDR3 is 16 amino acids. With 60 Vbeta and 13 Jbeta primers, the PCR was carried out. The repertoire was sequenced with immunoSEQ multiplex PCR; TCRdb's copy has only in-frame clones and lacks some. The sample carries some 130,000 clones, roughly 76% recorded once. A word on this clone: Its specificity is unknown.

The material sequenced was PBMCs. The rearrangement uses TRBV29-1 and TRBJ1-2; no reliable D call. The source is a woman in her 40s in good health and CMV-seronegative. CDR3 in amino acids: CSVESAETIILYGYTF. The CDR3 nucleotides are TGCAGCGTTGAATCGGCAGAGACTATTATCCTTTATGGCTACACCTTC. Filled out from reference TRBV29-1 and TRBJ1-2, the complete variable domain reads SAVISQKPSRDICQRGTSLTIQCQVDSQVTMMFWYRQQPGQSLTLIATANQGSEATYESGFVIDKFPISRPNLTFSTLTVSNMSPEDSSIYLCSVESAETIILYGYTFGSGTRLTVV.